These 23 T cell receptor beta chains were sequenced from one sample in a study of cytomegalovirus exposure and HLA in healthy donors. The repertoire was sequenced with immunoSEQ multiplex PCR; TCRdb's copy has only in-frame clones and lacks some. The table records some 260,000 clones, 80% to 95% of them present only once. Specimen: PBMCs. The receptors were sampled from a woman in her twenties or thirties in good health and CMV-seronegative.

V is TRBV28 and J is TRBJ2-2; D might be TRBD1 (6 bases). CDR1 and CDR2 (germline): MDHEN, SYDVKM. The length of the CDR3 is 15 residues. Trimming took off 3 bases at V and 5 bases at J, with 13 bases between the two ends. The CDR3 here is CASSFTQGRTGELFF. The DNA for the CDR3 is TGTGCCAGCAGTTTTACCCAGGGGCGGACCGGGGAGCTGTTTTTT.

The J gene is TRBJ1-1, the V gene TRBV4-1; tentatively, D is TRBD1 (5 bases). V gave up 1 base and J gave up 1 base, with 7 bases separating them. CDR1 is MGHRA and CDR2 is YSYEKL in the germline V gene. The CDR3 sequence is 14 residues long. CDR3 region: CASSQATGNTEAFF. The CDR3 DNA follows: TGCGCCAGCAGCCAAGCCACAGGGAACACTGAAGCTTTCTTT.

The gene calls are TRBV15 and TRBJ2-4, with D perhaps matching TRBD1 or TRBD2 (6 bases each). Germline CDR1 and CDR2: LNHNV and YYDKDF (reference sequence). The ends were cut back, 8 bases at V and 8 bases at J, with 16 bases in the middle. The CDR3 is made up of 13 amino acids. CDR3 amino acids: CATSPPRGDIQYF. CDR3 nucleotides: TGTGCCACCTCCCCCCCAAGGGGGGACATTCAGTACTTC. The variable domain in full, completed from reference TRBV15 and TRBJ2-4, reads DAMVIQNPRYQVTQFGKPVTLSCSQTLNHNVMYWYQQKSSQAPKLLFHYYDKDFNNEADTPDNFQSRRPNTSFCFLDIRSPGLGDTAMYLCATSPPRGDIQYFGAGTRLSVL.

The chain employs TRBV7-9 and TRBJ2-7; the D is unclear. This CDR3 is built from 13 residues. Trimming removed 0 bases at V and 2 bases at J, with 5 bases between. Germline assignment: CDR1 SEHNR and CDR2 FQNEAQ (reference sequence). CDR3 residues: CASSLAEAYEQYF. The CDR3 DNA follows: TGTGCCAGCAGCTTAGCGGAAGCCTACGAGCAGTACTTC.

This chain uses TRBV27 with TRBJ2-2; 8 nucleotides agree with TRBD2. CDR3 length: 16 amino acids. Trimming cost V 4 bases and J 7 bases; bases outside gene matches: 11. In germline, CDR1 is MNHEY, CDR2 SMNVEV (reference sequence). CDR3 protein: CASSSSSGGRGGELFF. CDR3 sequence (DNA): TGTGCCAGCAGTTCTTCCTCGGGGGGGAGAGGCGGGGAGCTGTTTTTT.

The DNA for the CDR3 is TGTGCCACCAGCAGAGGCAATGAGCAGTTCTTC. As protein: CATSRGNEQFF. J is TRBJ2-1 and V is TRBV15; D not certain. V was trimmed by 1 base and J by 6 bases, leaving 1 base between them. The germline V gene has CDR1 LNHNV and CDR2 YYDKDF (reference sequence). This CDR3 contains 11 residues.

The gene calls are TRBV5-1 and TRBJ2-1; 10 bases map to TRBD1. Germline V gene lookup returns CDR1 SGHRS and CDR2 YFSETQ. V was pared by 4 bases and J by 6 bases, with 10 bases of the junction left unmatched. The length of the CDR3 is 16 residues. The CDR3 DNA sequence: TGCGCCAGCAGCACGGCCGGGACAGGGGTTTCCAATGAGCAGTTCTTC. It translates to CASSTAGTGVSNEQFF.

The chain joins TRBV25-1 to TRBJ1-1; D not certain. CDR1 is MGHDK, CDR2 SYGVNS, per germline. CDR3 length: 11 residues. Between the trimmed V and J ends, which lost 7 bases and 1 base, there was a span of 4 bases. The CDR3 DNA sequence: TGTGCCAGCACCGGGAACACTGAAGCTTTCTTT. It is translated as CASTGNTEAFF.

V is TRBV7-9 and J is TRBJ2-6; TRBD1 is a possible D gene (6 bases). Per germline, CDR1 SEHNR and CDR2 FQNEAQ (reference sequence). Trimming took 5 bases from V and 2 from J, leaving 10 bases between them. The CDR3 spans 15 residues. CDR3 bases: TGTGCCAGCAGCCCAGGGGACCCTGGGGCCAACGTCCTGACTTTC. This translates into CASSPGDPGANVLTF.

This chain uses TRBV4-3 with TRBJ1-5, with TRBD1 as a possible D gene (6 bases). V lost 0 bases, J lost 3 bases, and 15 bases lay in between. This CDR3 region has 17 residues. Per the germline V gene, CDR1 is LGHNA and CDR2 is YSLEER. This CDR3 is CASSQEVAGAYNQPQHF. The CDR3 region has the DNA TGCGCCAGCAGCCAAGAAGTCGCAGGGGCCTACAATCAGCCCCAGCATTTT.

The V call is TRBV2, the J call TRBJ2-7; 10 nucleotides line up with TRBD1. CDR3 size: 17 residues. V shed 7 bases, J shed 3 bases, and the junction held 15 bases outside the gene matches. Per the germline V gene, CDR1 is SNHLY and CDR2 is FYNNEI. As DNA, the CDR3 is TGTGCCAGCATGGGGACAGGGGAGATAAGGGAAGGCTACGAGCAGTACTTC. This sequence encodes CASMGTGEIREGYEQYF.

This chain uses TRBV27 with TRBJ2-3; D is perhaps TRBD2 (5 bases). CDR1 is MNHEY and CDR2 is SMNVEV in the germline V gene (reference sequence). V was trimmed by 8 bases and J by 7 bases, leaving 22 bases between them. The CDR3 is made up of 15 amino acids. CDR3 loop: CASYPFGERGNTQYF. CDR3 sequence (DNA): TGTGCCAGCTACCCCTTCGGGGAGCGAGGGAATACGCAGTATTTT.

This chain connects TRBV2 to TRBJ2-1, with D perhaps matching TRBD1 (6 bases). V was pared by 4 bases and J by 12 bases, with 19 bases between. CDR1 is SNHLY and CDR2 is FYNNEI in the germline V gene. The CDR3 contains 14 residues. This CDR3 is CASSGYRDYVAQFF. The CDR3 DNA is TGTGCCAGCAGTGGTTACAGGGATTATGTCGCGCAGTTCTTC.

This chain links TRBV28 with TRBJ2-3; D unresolved. Trimming removed 6 bases from V and 9 bases from J, with 13 bases in between. CDR1 and CDR2 (germline): MDHEN, SYDVKM. This CDR3 comprises 12 residues. CDR3 sequence reads: CASSIRQKTQYF. The CDR3 region has the DNA TGTGCCAGCAGCATACGCCAAAAGACGCAGTATTTT.

This clone was seen just once. The rearrangement uses TRBV29-1 and TRBJ1-2; a possible D gene is TRBD1 (6 bases). The CDR3 totals 17 residues. V gave up 5 bases and J gave up 0 bases, with 22 bases separating them. Germline CDR1 reads SQVTM; CDR2 reads ANQGSEA. The CDR3: CSVLGLLTGSANYGYTF. The CDR3 DNA reads as TGCAGCGTTCTCGGGTTATTGACAGGTTCGGCTAACTATGGCTACACCTTC.

This sequence joins TRBV7-7 and TRBJ2-7; D is unclear. Trimming took off 2 bases at V and 6 bases at J, with 11 bases between the two ends. Germline CDR1 reads SSHAT; CDR2 reads FNYEAQ (reference sequence). CDR3 size: 13 residues. The CDR3 protein is CASSLSSSGEQYF. The CDR3 DNA reads TGTGCCAGCAGCTTATCGAGCTCCGGCGAGCAGTACTTC.

This chain uses TRBV23-1 with TRBJ2-2; tentative D call: TRBD2 (5 bases). TRBV23-1 is filed as an ORF, its function uncertain. V was clipped by 6 bases and J by 0 bases, with 14 bases between them. The CDR3 runs 16 residues. Here the CDR3 DNA reads TGCGCCAGCAGCCCGAGGAGGCGAACGAACACCGGGGAGCTGTTTTTT. Protein product: CASSPRRRTNTGELFF.

The chain recombines TRBV9 with TRBJ2-5; possibly TRBD1 or TRBD2 for D (5 bases each). Trimming took 0 bases from V and 4 from J, leaving 7 bases between them. The CDR3 runs to 13 residues. Per germline, CDR1 SGDLS and CDR2 YYNGEE. The CDR3 is CASSVGDRETQYF. In DNA, the CDR3 is TGTGCCAGCAGCGTAGGGGACCGAGAGACCCAGTACTTC.

The rearrangement uses TRBV7-2 and TRBJ2-1, with 15 bases lining up with TRBD2. CDR3 length: 16 amino acids. Unmatched junction bases numbered 7, after V lost 3 bases and J lost 10 bases. Per the germline V gene, CDR1 is SGHTA and CDR2 is FQGNSA. CDR3 in amino acids: CASSFGTSGRLGEQFF. CDR3 DNA: TGTGCCAGCAGCTTCGGGACTAGCGGGAGGCTAGGGGAGCAGTTCTTC.

The genes are TRBV5-3 and TRBJ2-2; D remains ambiguous. TRBV5-3 has ORF status, its function being uncertain. V was trimmed by 0 bases and J by 4 bases, leaving 7 bases between them. There are 14 residues in the CDR3. CDR3 DNA sequence: TGTGCCAGAAGCTTGGTGAGACTCACCGGGGAGCTGTTTTTT. It yields the protein CARSLVRLTGELFF.

The V gene is TRBV9, the J gene TRBJ1-3; D is uncertain. Per the germline V gene, CDR1 is SGDLS and CDR2 is YYNGEE. Trimming removed 0 bases from V and 2 bases from J, with 12 bases in between. The CDR3 sequence is 16 residues long. In DNA form, the CDR3 reads TGTGCCAGCAGCGTAGGGCAGGTTTCAGCTGGAAACACCATATATTTT. Its protein is CASSVGQVSAGNTIYF.

The V call is TRBV4-1, the J call TRBJ2-2; D gene uncertain. This CDR3 contains 17 residues. Trimming pared 0 bases from V and 2 bases from J, leaving 13 bases between. The germline V gene has CDR1 MGHRA and CDR2 YSYEKL. CDR3 sequence (DNA): TGCGCCAGCAGCCAAGACCGAGCCGCGTCAAACACCGGGGAGCTGTTTTTT. Translating it yields CASSQDRAASNTGELFF.

The genes are TRBV4-1 and TRBJ1-1, with a tentative D call TRBD1 (6 bases). This CDR3 region has 17 residues. CDR1 is MGHRA, CDR2 YSYEKL, per germline. V was clipped by 3 bases and J by 1 base, with 18 bases between them. The CDR3: CASSQLDPGHANTEAFF. CDR3 DNA sequence: TGCGCCAGCAGCCAGCTTGATCCGGGACACGCGAACACTGAAGCTTTCTTT.